What follows are 18 T cell receptor beta chains derived from one specimen sequenced in a study of T cell responses to AZD1222 COVID-19 vaccine. TCRdb keeps only in-frame clones here, not all; method: immunoSEQ multiplex PCR. Here the sample spans roughly 72,000 clones, around 85% being singletons. Specimen: peripheral blood, collected on day 0 of AZD1222 vaccination. The receptor source for this set is an adult in good health.

This sequence joins TRBV3-1 (or the pseudogene TRBV3-2) and TRBJ2-2, with TRBD2 matching 10 bases. Trimming cost V 2 bases and J 6 bases; bases outside gene matches: 6. There are 16 residues in the CDR3. Germline V gene lookup returns CDR1 LGHDT and CDR2 YNNKEL (reference sequence). The CDR3 loop is CASSQITSGDSGELFF. For the CDR3, the DNA is TGTGCCAGCAGCCAAATCACTAGCGGGGACTCCGGGGAGCTGTTTTTT.

The chain joins TRBV11-3 to TRBJ2-7; 7 positions match TRBD2. Germline loops: CDR1 SGHNT, CDR2 YENEEA. V trimming: 1 base; J trimming: 7 bases; junction bases outside the gene matches: 16. CDR3 size: 17 residues. In DNA, the CDR3 is TGTGCCAGCAGCTTAGGGGCGGGGGAGCACTACGTTAAGGAGCAGTACTTC. Residues: CASSLGAGEHYVKEQYF.

The chain carries TRBV29-1 and TRBJ1-1; no definite D call. Trimming removed 7 bases at V and 3 bases at J, with 18 bases between. The CDR3 is 14 amino acids. CDR1 and CDR2 from the germline V gene are SQVTM and ANQGSEA. CDR3 loop: CSAAPRGVDTEAFF. The CDR3 nucleotides are TGCAGCGCGGCCCCCCGCGGGGTGGACACTGAAGCTTTCTTT. Using reference TRBV29-1 and TRBJ1-1 for the parts outside the CDR3, the full variable domain is SAVISQKPSRDICQRGTSLTIQCQVDSQVTMMFWYRQQPGQSLTLIATANQGSEATYESGFVIDKFPISRPNLTFSTLTVSNMSPEDSSIYLCSAAPRGVDTEAFFGQGTRLTVV.

This rearrangement joins TRBV6-6 to TRBJ1-1; no clear D gene. CDR3 size: 14 residues. Trimming took off 4 bases at V and 0 bases at J, with 9 bases between the two ends. Germline values: CDR1 MNHNY, CDR2 SVGAGI (reference sequence). This CDR3 is CASSSRSMNTEAFF. For the CDR3, the DNA is TGTGCCAGCAGTTCCAGATCTATGAACACTGAAGCTTTCTTT.

The chain couples TRBV10-1 to TRBJ2-2; no reliable D call. The CDR3 is 15 residues long. V lost 3 bases and J 4 bases, leaving 12 bases between the germline ends. The germline V gene has CDR1 WNHNN and CDR2 SYGVQD (reference sequence). As DNA, the CDR3 is TGCGCCAGCAGTGAAGACCTGACTGGCACCGGGGAGCTGTTTTTT. Encoded protein: CASSEDLTGTGELFF.

The chain employs TRBV3-1 (or the pseudogene TRBV3-2) and TRBJ1-1; tentatively, D is TRBD1 (5 bases). The CDR3 extends over 14 amino acids. Trimming cost V 0 bases and J 5 bases, with 10 bases left between them. The germline V gene has CDR1 LGHDT and CDR2 YNNKEL (reference sequence). The DNA of the CDR3 is TGTGCCAGCAGCCAAGAGGGGACCCCAACTGAAGCTTTCTTT. As protein: CASSQEGTPTEAFF.

The chain's CDR3 is CASNPTVNTEAFF. Written as DNA, the CDR3 is TGTGCCAGTAACCCGACTGTGAACACTGAAGCTTTCTTT. This chain joins TRBV7-9 and TRBJ1-1; no firm D call. Germline assignment: CDR1 SEHNR and CDR2 FQNEAQ (reference sequence). The CDR3 is 13 residues long. V dropped 9 bases and J dropped 0 bases, with 11 bases sitting between them.

This clone was seen once. The CDR3 is CASSQRDGLNAQYF. Here the CDR3 DNA reads TGTGCCAGCAGTCAGAGGGACGGTTTGAACGCGCAGTACTTC. The chain uses TRBV6-5 and TRBJ2-7; tentatively, D is TRBD1 or TRBD2 (5 bases each). Germline V gives CDR1 MNHEY, CDR2 SVGAGI. CDR3 length equals 14 residues. V lost 5 bases and J 9 bases, leaving 20 bases between the germline ends.

This chain links TRBV2 with TRBJ1-2; no firm D call. The CDR3 loop spans 14 amino acids. CDR1 SNHLY and CDR2 FYNNEI come from the germline V gene. Trimming removed 2 bases at V and 7 bases at J, with 14 bases between. The CDR3 nucleotides are TGTGCCAGCAGTGAAAATTTACCCGGGCCTGGCTACACCTTC. This sequence encodes CASSENLPGPGYTF.

This clone was counted between two and nine times. V usage is TRBV10-2 and J usage is TRBJ2-3, with 9 nucleotides matching TRBD2. The CDR3 has 16 amino acids. Germline-derived CDR1 and CDR2 are WSHSY and SAAADI. With 9 bases clipped from V and 4 bases from J, the junction kept 14 bases outside the gene matches. The CDR3 region is CASRVGTAGGADTQYF. Written as DNA, the CDR3 is TGCGCCAGTAGGGTGGGCACAGCGGGAGGCGCAGATACGCAGTATTTT.

The chain uses TRBV19 and TRBJ2-3; D ambiguous. The CDR3 has 11 residues. V was cut by 3 bases and J by 7 bases, with 5 bases left in between. Germline V gene data show CDR1 as LNHDA and CDR2 as SQIVND (reference sequence). For the CDR3, the DNA is TGTGCCAGTAGTATGGGTTATACGCAGTATTTT. It codes for CASSMGYTQYF.

In its sample, this clone was seen once. This chain joins TRBV1 and TRBJ1-1; the table's D call, TRBD1, has no DNA check behind it. TRBV1 is designated a pseudogene. There are 15 residues in the CDR3. CDR3 amino acids: CTSSHPGTANTEAFF. The CDR3 DNA is TGCACCAGCAGCCACCCCGGGACAGCGAACACTGAAGCTTTCTTT.

The chain carries TRBV2 and TRBJ1-2, with 8 bases aligning to TRBD1. Germline V gene lookup returns CDR1 SNHLY and CDR2 FYNNEI. The CDR3 covers 13 residues. J lost 7 bases, V lost 7 bases, and 8 bases had no gene match. In nucleotides, the CDR3 is TGTGCCAGCACCGGACAGGGTACTTCTGGCTACACCTTC. Translated, it gives CASTGQGTSGYTF.

The V gene is TRBV6-6, the J gene TRBJ2-3; a weak D match, TRBD2 (7 bases). V lost 4 bases to trimming and J lost 3 bases, with 14 bases between them. CDR3 size: 15 residues. Germline-derived CDR1 and CDR2 are MNHNY and SVGAGI (reference sequence). This CDR3 reads CASSWRGGRTDTQYF. The CDR3 DNA reads as TGTGCCAGCAGTTGGAGGGGGGGGCGGACAGATACGCAGTATTTT.

This chain connects TRBV7-2 to TRBJ2-1, with D possibly called TRBD1 or TRBD2 (5 bases each). V was trimmed by 4 bases and J by 4 bases, leaving 17 bases between them. Looked up from germline, CDR1 is SGHTA and CDR2 is FQGNSA. There are 16 residues in the CDR3. The CDR3 nucleotides read TGTGCCAGCAGCTCGGTTACGGGGCTTCGGTACAATGAGCAGTTCTTC. It codes for CASSSVTGLRYNEQFF.

This chain connects TRBV5-1 to TRBJ2-3; D remains ambiguous. The V gene's germline CDR1 is SGHRS and CDR2 YFSETQ. The length of the CDR3 is 16 residues. The ends were cut back, 0 bases at V and 0 bases at J, with 11 bases in the middle. The CDR3: CASSLEGRPSTDTQYF. The CDR3 DNA reads as TGCGCCAGCAGCTTGGAGGGCAGGCCAAGCACAGATACGCAGTATTTT.

DNA of the CDR3: TGTGCCAGCAGCGTATCAGCCCGACAAGAGGGCTACACCTTC. Its protein is CASSVSARQEGYTF. The chain couples TRBV9 to TRBJ1-2; D is unclear. There are 14 residues in the CDR3. The germline V gene encodes CDR1 SGDLS and CDR2 YYNGEE. The ends were cut back, 1 base at V and 8 bases at J, with 15 bases in the middle.

The chain joins TRBV14 to TRBJ1-4; D gene ambiguous. CDR3 length: 16 residues. The V gene's germline CDR1 is SGHDN and CDR2 FVKESK. V was clipped by 1 base and J by 2 bases, with 11 bases between them. The CDR3 DNA reads as TGTGCCAGCAGCCAAGTAAACCTCGGGACTAATGAAAAACTGTTTTTT. Translating it yields CASSQVNLGTNEKLFF.